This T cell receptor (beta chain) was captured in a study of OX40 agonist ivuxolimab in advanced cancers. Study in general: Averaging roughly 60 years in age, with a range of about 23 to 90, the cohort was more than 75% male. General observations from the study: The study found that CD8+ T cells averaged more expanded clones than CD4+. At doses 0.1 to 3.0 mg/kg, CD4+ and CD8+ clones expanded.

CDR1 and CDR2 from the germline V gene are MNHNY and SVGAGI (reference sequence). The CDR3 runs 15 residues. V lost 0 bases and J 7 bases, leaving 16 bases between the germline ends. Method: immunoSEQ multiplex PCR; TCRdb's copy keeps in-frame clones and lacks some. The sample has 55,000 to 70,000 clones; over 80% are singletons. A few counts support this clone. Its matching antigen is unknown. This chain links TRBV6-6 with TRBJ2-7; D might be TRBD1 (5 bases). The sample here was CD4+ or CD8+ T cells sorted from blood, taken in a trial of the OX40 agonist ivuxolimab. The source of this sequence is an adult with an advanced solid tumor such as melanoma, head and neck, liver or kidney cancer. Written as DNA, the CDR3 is TGTGCCAGCAGTTACTCGAGCCACCAGGGTTGGGAGCAGTACTTC. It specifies CASSYSSHQGWEQYF.